What follows are 10 T cell receptor beta chains derived from one specimen sequenced in a study of blood T cell repertoires in COVID-19. Using immunoSEQ multiplex PCR, the repertoire was profiled, and TCRdb retains in-frame clones only, with some absent. This sample has around 500,000 clones; less than 90% occur once, and the top ten carry 6.5% to 9.5%. Specimen: PBMCs or T cells enriched from blood (not recorded which). The receptors stem from a woman in her fifties or sixties who had recovered from COVID-19.

The chain combines TRBV5-1 with TRBJ2-7; 7 bases agree with TRBD1. The CDR3 extends over 14 amino acids. CDR1 and CDR2 (germline): SGHRS, YFSETQ. V lost 4 bases to trimming and J lost 2 bases; unmatched junction nucleotides: 6. This CDR3 reads CASSPRGSTYEQYF. In nucleotides, the CDR3 is TGCGCCAGCAGCCCCAGGGGGTCCACCTACGAGCAGTACTTC.

This chain links TRBV27 with TRBJ1-3, with TRBD1 matching over 7 bases. The CDR3 sequence is 16 residues long. With V trimmed by 0 bases and J by 9 bases, 11 bases remained unmatched. Per germline, CDR1 MNHEY and CDR2 SMNVEV (reference sequence). CDR3 region: CASSLSPGGTYSTIYF. In nucleotides, the CDR3 is TGTGCCAGCAGTTTATCACCAGGGGGAACGTATAGCACCATATATTTT.

This sequence joins TRBV6-5 and TRBJ2-2; 7 nucleotides match TRBD1. With V trimmed by 6 bases and J by 5 bases, 9 bases remained unmatched. CDR1 is MNHEY, CDR2 SVGAGI, per germline. This CDR3 region has 15 residues. CDR3 DNA: TGTGCCAGCAGACAAACAGGGGTGGGGACCGGGGAGCTGTTTTTT. This translates into CASRQTGVGTGELFF.

V usage is TRBV19 and J usage is TRBJ1-2; 8 bases map to TRBD1. Germline loops: CDR1 LNHDA, CDR2 SQIVND (reference sequence). The CDR3 extends over 16 amino acids. J was trimmed by 5 bases and V by 4 bases; bases with no gene match: 12. In DNA form, the CDR3 reads TGTGCCAGTAGTACGACCGGGACAGGAACCCCGTATGGCTACACCTTC. This translates into CASSTTGTGTPYGYTF.

This rearrangement joins TRBV9 to TRBJ2-1; 14 bases line up with TRBD2. The CDR3 has 18 amino acids. Trimming took 4 bases from V and 2 from J; bases not matched to a gene: 8. The V gene's germline CDR1 is SGDLS and CDR2 YYNGEE. CDR3 coding DNA: TGTGCCAGCAGCTCCTCCGGGACTAGCGGGGGAACCTACAATGAGCAGTTCTTC. Translated: CASSSSGTSGGTYNEQFF.

The chain employs TRBV6-5 and TRBJ1-1, with D possibly being TRBD1 (5 bases). Germline CDR1 is MNHEY and CDR2 is SVGAGI. The CDR3 totals 14 residues. V was shortened by 6 bases and J by 1 base, with 12 bases between the two germline ends. The CDR3 region is CASRSPTGNTEAFF. In nucleotides, the CDR3 is TGTGCCAGCAGATCTCCAACAGGGAACACTGAAGCTTTCTTT.

V gene TRBV9 combines with J gene TRBJ2-7; 8 positions agree with TRBD1. Trimming took 0 bases from V and 2 from J; bases not matched to a gene: 7. CDR1 and CDR2 (germline): SGDLS, YYNGEE. The CDR3 runs to 16 residues. The CDR3 bases are TGTGCCAGCAGCGTAGCTCCGACAGGGGACCCCTACGAGCAGTACTTC. It is translated as CASSVAPTGDPYEQYF.

The genes are TRBV2 and TRBJ2-7, with TRBD1 identical over 11 bases. V lost 2 bases to trimming and J lost 4 bases; unmatched junction nucleotides: 4. The CDR3 is made up of 15 amino acids. The germline gives CDR1 SNHLY, CDR2 FYNNEI. CDR3: CASSESRDRGYEQYV. The CDR3 coding sequence is TGTGCCAGCAGTGAATCCCGGGACAGGGGGTACGAGCAGTACGTC.

J is TRBJ2-3 and V is TRBV19; TRBD1 matches at 9 bases. Germline assignment: CDR1 LNHDA and CDR2 SQIVND (reference sequence). J gave up 4 bases and V 7 bases, and 6 bases lay outside the gene matches. This CDR3 has 14 amino acids. DNA for the CDR3: TGTGCCAGTACACCGGGACAGGGCCCAGATACGCAGTATTTT. Translation gives CASTPGQGPDTQYF.

V gene TRBV6-5 combines with J gene TRBJ1-2; 9 bases map to TRBD1. The CDR3 runs 15 residues. The germline V gene has CDR1 MNHEY and CDR2 SVGAGI. V lost 2 bases, J lost 8 bases, and 9 bases stayed unmatched. CDR3 DNA: TGTGCCAGCAGTTACGGGACAGGGATATCTCGGGGCTACACCTTC. The encoded protein is CASSYGTGISRGYTF.